This T cell receptor beta chain was sequenced during a study of blood T cells in healthy people across ages. The CDR3 runs to 13 residues. V lost 3 bases, J lost 5 bases, and 10 bases lay in between. The germline V gene has CDR1 SEHNR and CDR2 FQNEAQ (reference sequence). The use of a sample-barcoded 5' primer and a J-beta primer mix characterized a second PCR of about 7 to 12 cycles. Per-sample output comprised a minimum of 3 million paired-end reads containing CDR3. TCRdb recomputed calls from the 5' RACE reads with MiXCR, one row per CDR3 protein. The table lists over a million distinct CDR3 sequences, around 43% of them singletons. As regards this clonotype: Its antigen is not identified.

Findings of the study overall: The recorded TCR beta diversity per million T cells decreased in a roughly linear manner with age.

The sequenced sample consisted of blood. The receptor comes from a woman aged 60 to 75 in good health. The V and J genes are TRBV7-9 and TRBJ1-1; no firm D call. The CDR3 DNA follows: TGTGCCAGCAGCTTGGGGTTCGGGACTGAAGCTTTCTTT. Its protein product is CASSLGFGTEAFF.